These 10 T cell receptor beta chains were all obtained from the same sample, sequenced in a study of blood T cell repertoires in COVID-19. Method: immunoSEQ multiplex PCR; TCRdb's copy keeps in-frame clones and lacks some. The data contain some 670,000 clones, 80% to 90% of them singletons. The sample consisted of peripheral blood. The receptor set was obtained from a woman aged 18 to 35 with acute or convalescent COVID-19.

V gene TRBV5-4 combines with J gene TRBJ2-7, with TRBD1 matching over 7 bases. The CDR3 spans 12 residues. Germline assignment: CDR1 SGHNT and CDR2 YYREEE (reference sequence). Trimming cost V 9 bases and J 5 bases; bases outside gene matches: 8. The CDR3 DNA is TGTGCCACCGGGGACAGCCGGGACGAGCAGTACTTC. Encoded protein: CATGDSRDEQYF.

The V and J genes are TRBV18 and TRBJ2-2, with a tentative D call TRBD2 (5 bases). V was cut by 3 bases and J by 6 bases, with 8 bases left in between. There are 13 residues in the CDR3. Germline assignment: CDR1 KGHSH and CDR2 LQKENI. The CDR3 protein is CASSPGASGELFF. As DNA, the CDR3 is TGTGCCAGCTCACCGGGAGCATCCGGGGAGCTGTTTTTT.

This chain's CDR3 is CASSYMRNEQFF. The DNA for the CDR3 is TGTGCCAGCAGTTACATGAGGAATGAGCAGTTCTTC. The chain uses TRBV6-2 or TRBV6-3 and TRBJ2-1; D not certain. Germline assignment: CDR1 MNHEY and CDR2 SVGEGT. V lost 2 bases to trimming and J lost 7 bases, with 6 bases between them. CDR3 length: 12 residues.

The gene calls are TRBV5-1 and TRBJ1-6; D gene ambiguous. The V gene's germline CDR1 is SGHRS and CDR2 YFSETQ. CDR3 length equals 13 residues. V gave up 7 bases and J gave up 9 bases, with 14 bases separating them. CDR3 protein: CASWAKEGSPLHF. CDR3 in DNA: TGCGCCAGCTGGGCCAAGGAGGGTTCACCCCTCCACTTT.

This chain links TRBV6-1 with TRBJ1-1, with 8 bases lining up with TRBD1. V lost 3 bases and J lost 8; bases outside the gene matches: 5. The CDR3 is 13 amino acids. Germline-derived CDR1 and CDR2 are MNHNS and SASEGT. The CDR3 DNA follows: TGTGCCAGCAGTGAGTTCCGGGACAGGGAAGCTTTCTTT. Translated, it gives CASSEFRDREAFF.

V is TRBV7-8 and J is TRBJ1-4; perhaps TRBD1 as D (5 bases). V lost 7 bases, J lost 4 bases, and 13 bases lay in between. Germline loops: CDR1 SGHVS, CDR2 FQNEAQ. The CDR3 is made up of 14 amino acids. CDR3 residues: CASTSTANNEKLFF. In DNA, the CDR3 is TGTGCCAGCACCTCGACAGCGAATAATGAAAAACTGTTTTTT.

This sequence joins TRBV2 and TRBJ1-5; no definite D call. CDR1 and CDR2 (germline): SNHLY, FYNNEI. The CDR3 spans 14 residues. Trimming took 4 bases from V and 5 from J, leaving 12 bases between them. The CDR3 sequence is CASSGQAHDQPQHF. CDR3 coding DNA: TGTGCCAGCAGTGGGCAGGCCCACGATCAGCCCCAGCATTTT. Complete variable domain (other parts from reference TRBV2 and TRBJ1-5): EPEVTQTPSHQVTQMGQEVILRCVPISNHLYFYWYRQILGQKVEFLVSFYNNEISEKSEIFDDQFSVERPDGSNFTLKIRSTKLEDSAMYFCASSGQAHDQPQHFGDGTRLSIL.

This rearrangement joins TRBV21-1 to TRBJ1-1; the table's D call of TRBD1 was not tested on the DNA. TRBV21-1 is a pseudogene locus. The CDR3 covers 17 residues. DNA for the CDR3: TGTGCCAGCAGCGAACAGGGTTGTAGTTCTACGAACACTGAAGCTTTCTTT. It specifies CASSEQGCSSTNTEAFF.

This clone was seen a few times. This chain links TRBV18 with TRBJ1-2; 7 bases fit TRBD1. Germline CDR1 is KGHSH and CDR2 is LQKENI. The CDR3 contains 13 residues. V shed 3 bases and J 5 bases; nucleotides not matched to a gene: 3. CDR3 protein: CASSPETGYGYTF. The DNA for the CDR3 is TGTGCCAGCTCACCGGAGACAGGGTATGGCTACACCTTC.

This chain joins TRBV11-2 and TRBJ1-5; D gene unclear. The V and J ends lost 1 base and 1 base respectively, with 8 bases between them. This CDR3 spans 15 amino acids. Per germline, CDR1 SGHAT and CDR2 FQNNGV. DNA for the CDR3: TGTGCCAGCAGCTTAGGGCGGTCGAGCAATCAGCCCCAGCATTTT. It specifies CASSLGRSSNQPQHF.